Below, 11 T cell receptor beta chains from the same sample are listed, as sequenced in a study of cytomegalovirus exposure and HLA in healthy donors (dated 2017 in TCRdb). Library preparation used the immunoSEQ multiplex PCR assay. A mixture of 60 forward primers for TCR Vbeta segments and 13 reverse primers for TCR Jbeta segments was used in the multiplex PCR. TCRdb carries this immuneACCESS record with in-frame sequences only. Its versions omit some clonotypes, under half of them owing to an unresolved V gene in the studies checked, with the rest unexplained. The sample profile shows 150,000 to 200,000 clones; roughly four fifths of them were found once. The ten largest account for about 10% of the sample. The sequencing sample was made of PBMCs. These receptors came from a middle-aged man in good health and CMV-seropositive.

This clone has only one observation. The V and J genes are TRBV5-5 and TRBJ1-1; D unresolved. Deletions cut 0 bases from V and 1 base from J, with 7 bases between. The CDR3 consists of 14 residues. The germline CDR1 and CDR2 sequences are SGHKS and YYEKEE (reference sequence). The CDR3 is CASSLAAGNTEAFF. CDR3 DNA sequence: TGTGCCAGCAGCTTGGCGGCAGGGAACACTGAAGCTTTCTTT.

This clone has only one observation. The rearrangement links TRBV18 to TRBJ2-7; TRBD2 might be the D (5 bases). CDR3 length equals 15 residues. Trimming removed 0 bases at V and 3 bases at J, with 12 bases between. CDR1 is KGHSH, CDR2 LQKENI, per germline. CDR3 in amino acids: CASSPPGDVGYEQYF. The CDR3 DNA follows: TGTGCCAGCTCACCACCGGGAGACGTCGGCTACGAGCAGTACTTC. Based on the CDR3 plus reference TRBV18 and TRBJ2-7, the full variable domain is NAGVMQNPRHLVRRRGQEARLRCSPMKGHSHVYWYRQLPEEGLKFMVYLQKENIIDESGMPKERFSAEFPKEGPSILRIQQVVRGDSAAYFCASSPPGDVGYEQYFGPGTRLTVT.

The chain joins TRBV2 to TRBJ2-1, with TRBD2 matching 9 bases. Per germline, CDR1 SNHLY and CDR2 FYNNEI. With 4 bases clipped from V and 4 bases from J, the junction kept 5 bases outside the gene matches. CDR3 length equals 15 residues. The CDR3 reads CASSVGGGAYNEQFF. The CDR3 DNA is TGTGCCAGCAGTGTTGGCGGGGGGGCGTACAATGAGCAGTTCTTC.

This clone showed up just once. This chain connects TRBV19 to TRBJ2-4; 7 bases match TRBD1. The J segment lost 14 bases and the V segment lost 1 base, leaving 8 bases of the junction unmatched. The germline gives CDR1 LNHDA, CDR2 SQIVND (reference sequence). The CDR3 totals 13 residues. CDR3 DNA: TGTGCCAGTAGTATAGGTCGACAGGGTCCAGAGTACTTC. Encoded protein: CASSIGRQGPEYF.

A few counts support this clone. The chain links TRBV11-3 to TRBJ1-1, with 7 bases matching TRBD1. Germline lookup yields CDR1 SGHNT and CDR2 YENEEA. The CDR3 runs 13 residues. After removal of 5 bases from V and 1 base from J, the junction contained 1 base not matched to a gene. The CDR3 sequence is CASSRQGNTEAFF. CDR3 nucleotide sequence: TGTGCCAGCAGCCGACAGGGGAACACTGAAGCTTTCTTT.

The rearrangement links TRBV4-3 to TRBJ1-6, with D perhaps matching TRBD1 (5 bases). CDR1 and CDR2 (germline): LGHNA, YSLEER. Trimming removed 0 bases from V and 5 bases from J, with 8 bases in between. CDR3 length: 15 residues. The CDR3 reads CASSQELRDNSPLHF. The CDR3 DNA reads TGCGCCAGCAGCCAAGAACTCAGGGATAATTCACCCCTCCACTTT.

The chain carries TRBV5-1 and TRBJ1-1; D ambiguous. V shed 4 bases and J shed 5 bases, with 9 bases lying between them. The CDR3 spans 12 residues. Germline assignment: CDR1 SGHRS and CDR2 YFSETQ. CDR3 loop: CASSQDLTEAFF. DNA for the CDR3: TGCGCCAGCAGCCAGGACTTAACTGAAGCTTTCTTT. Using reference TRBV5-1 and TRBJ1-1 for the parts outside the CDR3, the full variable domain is KAGVTQTPRYLIKTRGQQVTLSCSPISGHRSVSWYQQTPGQGLQFLFEYFSETQRNKGNFPGRFSGRQFSNSRSEMNVSTLELGDSALYLCASSQDLTEAFFGQGTRLTVV.

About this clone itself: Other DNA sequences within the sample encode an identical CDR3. CDR3 sequence reads: CASSLGAYNEQFF. The CDR3 bases are TGTGCCAGCAGCTTAGGCGCCTACAATGAGCAGTTCTTC. This chain links TRBV11-2 with TRBJ2-1; D gene unclear. CDR1 and CDR2 from the germline V gene are SGHAT and FQNNGV. The CDR3 runs 13 residues. The V and J ends lost 1 base and 2 bases respectively, with 3 bases between them.

CDR3 in amino acids: CASSPGQGRSSYEQYF. Written as DNA, the CDR3 is TGTGCCAGTAGTCCAGGACAGGGCAGGAGCTCCTACGAGCAGTACTTC. The rearrangement links TRBV19 to TRBJ2-7; 8 bases match TRBD1. Germline lookup yields CDR1 LNHDA and CDR2 SQIVND (reference sequence). J lost 0 bases, V lost 5 bases, and 9 bases had no gene match. This CDR3 spans 16 amino acids.

The CDR3 here is CASRQGASDIQYF. CDR3 coding DNA: TGTGCCAGCAGGCAGGGGGCTTCGGACATTCAGTACTTC. The rearrangement joins TRBV2 to TRBJ2-4; TRBD1 agrees at 8 bases. The germline CDR1 and CDR2 sequences are SNHLY and FYNNEI. J gave up 8 bases and V 6 bases, and 6 bases lay outside the gene matches. The CDR3 totals 13 residues.

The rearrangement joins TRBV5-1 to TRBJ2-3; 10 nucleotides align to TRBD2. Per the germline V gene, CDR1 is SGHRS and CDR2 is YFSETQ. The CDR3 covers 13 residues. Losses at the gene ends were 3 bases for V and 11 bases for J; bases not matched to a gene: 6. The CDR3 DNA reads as TGCGCCAGCAGCTCGAAACTAGCGGGGTTGCAGTATTTT. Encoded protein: CASSSKLAGLQYF.